Listed below are T cell receptor beta chains from one sample, sequenced in a study of blood T cell repertoires in COVID-19. Assay used: immunoSEQ multiplex PCR; TCRdb lists only in-frame clones, some missing. The sample lists 100,000 to 120,000 clones; about 85% were seen once. The sample consisted of peripheral blood. The receptor source for this set is a woman aged 70-85 years with acute or convalescent COVID-19. Each CDR3 is given with its conserved first and last residue. The D gene is left open where the match is weak. Some rows have no size entry. The others give once, few or many, or a class for an expanded clone.

d_call: TRBD1; clone_size: NA; j_call: TRBJ1-2; v_call: TRBV18; cdr3_nt: TGTGCCAGCGCGCTTGGGACAGGGGGCGAGGGCTACACCTTC; cdr3_aa: CASALGTGGEGYTF
d_call: NA; clone_size: NA; j_call: TRBJ1-6; v_call: TRBV19; cdr3_nt: TGTGCCAGTAGTATCGGAGGGAATTCACCCCTCCACTTT; cdr3_aa: CASSIGGNSPLHF
d_call: TRBD1; clone_size: few; j_call: TRBJ1-5; v_call: TRBV6-1; cdr3_nt: TGTGCCAGCAGTGGAAAATCGGACAGGCAAACTTGGGGGAATCAGCCCCAGCATTTT; cdr3_aa: CASSGKSDRQTWGNQPQHF
d_call: TRBD2; clone_size: NA; j_call: TRBJ2-1; v_call: TRBV9; cdr3_nt: TGTGCCAGCAGCCCCACTAGCGGGGGGGAGGGAGGTGAGCAGTTCTTC; cdr3_aa: CASSPTSGGEGGEQFF
d_call: NA; clone_size: NA; j_call: TRBJ1-5; v_call: TRBV2; cdr3_nt: TGTGCCAGCACAGGGCCTCGGGGGGATCAGCCCCAGCATTTT; cdr3_aa: CASTGPRGDQPQHF
d_call: NA; clone_size: NA; j_call: TRBJ2-3; v_call: TRBV12-3/TRBV12-4; cdr3_nt: TGTGCCAGCAGCTCCACAGATACGCAGTATTTT; cdr3_aa: CASSSTDTQYF
d_call: TRBD2; clone_size: NA; j_call: TRBJ2-2; v_call: TRBV7-6; cdr3_nt: TGTGCCAGCAGCTTAAGATCTAGCGGGGGGCCCGGCACCGGGGAGCTGTTTTTT; cdr3_aa: CASSLRSSGGPGTGELFF
d_call: TRBD2; clone_size: NA; j_call: TRBJ2-1; v_call: TRBV6-5; cdr3_nt: TGTGCCAGCAGGGTGACTAGCCTCTCCTACAATGAGCAGTTCTTC; cdr3_aa: CASRVTSLSYNEQFF
d_call: NA; clone_size: once; j_call: TRBJ1-6; v_call: TRBV27; cdr3_nt: TGTGCCAGCAGTCAGGGTTTCGGTTTGAGATCACCCCTCCACTTT; cdr3_aa: CASSQGFGLRSPLHF
d_call: NA; clone_size: NA; j_call: TRBJ2-1; v_call: TRBV19; cdr3_nt: TGTGCCAGTAGTATCCTCCAGGGCATTGATGAGCAGTTCTTC; cdr3_aa: CASSILQGIDEQFF
d_call: TRBD1; clone_size: NA; j_call: TRBJ2-2; v_call: TRBV4-2; cdr3_nt: TGTGCCAGCAGCCAGCCCAGGGCCGGGACAGGTAACACCGGGGAGCTGTTTTTT; cdr3_aa: CASSQPRAGTGNTGELFF
d_call: NA; clone_size: NA; j_call: TRBJ2-2; v_call: TRBV7-8; cdr3_nt: TGTGCCAGCAGCAGTACTTCCCTCGCGAACACCGGGGAGCTGTTTTTT; cdr3_aa: CASSSTSLANTGELFF
d_call: TRBD2; clone_size: NA; j_call: TRBJ2-5; v_call: TRBV2; cdr3_nt: TGTGCCAGCAGTGCCCACATCGGGACTAGCGGGAGGGCAGGAGAGACCCAGTACTTC; cdr3_aa: CASSAHIGTSGRAGETQYF
d_call: NA; clone_size: few; j_call: TRBJ1-2; v_call: TRBV5-6; cdr3_nt: TGTGCCAGCAGCCCTACAGATCATGGCTACACCTTC; cdr3_aa: CASSPTDHGYTF
d_call: TRBD2; clone_size: NA; j_call: TRBJ2-1; v_call: TRBV7-9; cdr3_nt: TGTGCCAGCAGCTTACGAGGGCGCGGGGGAGATGAGCAGTTCTTC; cdr3_aa: CASSLRGRGGDEQFF
d_call: TRBD2; clone_size: NA; j_call: TRBJ2-1; v_call: TRBV28; cdr3_nt: TGTGCCAGCAGCCCGACTAGCGGGAGAAATGAGCAGTTCTTC; cdr3_aa: CASSPTSGRNEQFF
d_call: NA; clone_size: NA; j_call: TRBJ1-1; v_call: TRBV2; cdr3_nt: TGTGCCAGCAGTGAAGCCCGCTATAACACTGAAGCTTTCTTT; cdr3_aa: CASSEARYNTEAFF
d_call: NA; clone_size: once; j_call: TRBJ1-2; v_call: TRBV6-4; cdr3_nt: TGTGCCAGCAGCAACACAGGGAACTATGGCTACACCTTC; cdr3_aa: CASSNTGNYGYTF
d_call: TRBD1; clone_size: NA; j_call: TRBJ1-6; v_call: TRBV9; cdr3_nt: TGTGCCAGCAGCGTAGCCCCGGGACAGGGACCCGAATCACCCCTCCACTTT; cdr3_aa: CASSVAPGQGPESPLHF
d_call: NA; clone_size: NA; j_call: TRBJ1-2; v_call: TRBV15; cdr3_nt: TGTGCCACCAGCAGAGCTAAAGCCGATGGCTACACCTTC; cdr3_aa: CATSRAKADGYTF
d_call: TRBD1; clone_size: NA; j_call: TRBJ1-1; v_call: TRBV7-9; cdr3_nt: TGTGCCAGCAGCCTCGGGACAGGGGGCGGGGGCACTGAAGCTTTCTTT; cdr3_aa: CASSLGTGGGGTEAFF
d_call: TRBD2; clone_size: NA; j_call: TRBJ2-1; v_call: TRBV19; cdr3_nt: TGTGCCAGCAGTCTAGCGGGTACCAATGAGCAGTTCTTC; cdr3_aa: CASSLAGTNEQFF
d_call: NA; clone_size: NA; j_call: TRBJ1-3; v_call: TRBV30; cdr3_nt: TGTGCCTGGAGTGTACTGAGCCCTCGAAACACCATATATTTT; cdr3_aa: CAWSVLSPRNTIYF
d_call: TRBD1; clone_size: NA; j_call: TRBJ1-2; v_call: TRBV3-1/TRBV3-2; cdr3_nt: TGTGCCAGCAGCCAAGTCGACAGGGTGAGCGGCTACACCTTC; cdr3_aa: CASSQVDRVSGYTF
d_call: TRBD1; clone_size: NA; j_call: TRBJ2-1; v_call: TRBV19; cdr3_nt: TGTGCCAGTACCACAAGCCGGGACAGGGGTTCTCGTGAGCAGTTCTTC; cdr3_aa: CASTTSRDRGSREQFF
d_call: NA; clone_size: NA; j_call: TRBJ2-3; v_call: TRBV7-9; cdr3_nt: TGTGCCGGAAAAAAACAGTCCACAGATACGCAGTATTTT; cdr3_aa: CAGKKQSTDTQYF
d_call: TRBD1; clone_size: NA; j_call: TRBJ2-5; v_call: TRBV23-1; cdr3_nt: TGCGCCAGCAGTCAGGCAGGGGGCGACGAGACCCAGTACTTC; cdr3_aa: CASSQAGGDETQYF
d_call: TRBD2; clone_size: NA; j_call: TRBJ2-2; v_call: TRBV2; cdr3_nt: TGTGCCAGCAGTGAAGGACTAGCGGGAGGCCCGACCGGGGAGCTGTTTTTT; cdr3_aa: CASSEGLAGGPTGELFF
d_call: NA; clone_size: NA; j_call: TRBJ2-1; v_call: TRBV11-2; cdr3_nt: TGTGCCAGCAGCTTAGAGGTCTCCCGCAGTGAGCAGTTCTTC; cdr3_aa: CASSLEVSRSEQFF
d_call: NA; clone_size: once; j_call: TRBJ2-6; v_call: TRBV2; cdr3_nt: TGTGCCAGCAGTGGAGGGTCCCGGGAAAAAAAAGCCAACGTCCTGACTTTC; cdr3_aa: CASSGGSREKKANVLTF
d_call: NA; clone_size: once; j_call: TRBJ1-6; v_call: TRBV7-2; cdr3_nt: TGTGCCAGCAGCCCCTCCCAGGCTCCGTTTTATAATTCACCCCTCCACTTT; cdr3_aa: CASSPSQAPFYNSPLHF
d_call: TRBD2; clone_size: few; j_call: TRBJ2-3; v_call: TRBV3-1/TRBV3-2; cdr3_nt: TGTGCCAGCAGCCAAGTAGAGACTAGCCACCCGTGGGCAGATACGCAGTATTTT; cdr3_aa: CASSQVETSHPWADTQYF
d_call: NA; clone_size: once; j_call: TRBJ1-1; v_call: TRBV2; cdr3_nt: TGTGCCAGCAGTGAAGATTGGGGAGGTGGAGCTTTCTTT; cdr3_aa: CASSEDWGGGAFF
d_call: TRBD1; clone_size: NA; j_call: TRBJ2-3; v_call: TRBV4-1; cdr3_nt: TGCGCCAGCAGGCTAATCCAGGGGGCTAGCACAGATACGCAGTATTTT; cdr3_aa: CASRLIQGASTDTQYF
d_call: TRBD1; clone_size: NA; j_call: TRBJ1-3; v_call: TRBV2; cdr3_nt: TGTGCCAGCAGAACCGGGACAGGGACTGGAAACACCATATATTTT; cdr3_aa: CASRTGTGTGNTIYF
d_call: NA; clone_size: NA; j_call: TRBJ1-1; v_call: TRBV6-1; cdr3_nt: TGTGCCAGCAGTGAACGGTTAAACACTGAAGCTTTCTTT; cdr3_aa: CASSERLNTEAFF
d_call: TRBD2; clone_size: NA; j_call: TRBJ2-1; v_call: TRBV7-9; cdr3_nt: TGTGCCAGCAGCCGTCCTAGCGGGGGGTTAGATGAGCAGTTCTTC; cdr3_aa: CASSRPSGGLDEQFF
d_call: NA; clone_size: few; j_call: TRBJ1-2; v_call: TRBV19; cdr3_nt: TGTGCCAGTACCCTTACCGAAGGGGGTCCGGTTGGCTACACCTTC; cdr3_aa: CASTLTEGGPVGYTF
d_call: NA; clone_size: NA; j_call: TRBJ1-1; v_call: TRBV12-3/TRBV12-4; cdr3_nt: TGTGCCAGCAGTTTTTTTAGAGAGACTGAAGCTTTCTTT; cdr3_aa: CASSFFRETEAFF
d_call: NA; clone_size: NA; j_call: TRBJ1-5; v_call: TRBV5-6; cdr3_nt: TGTGCCAGCAGCGGACTGACTAGCAATCAGCCCCAGCATTTT; cdr3_aa: CASSGLTSNQPQHF
d_call: TRBD1; clone_size: NA; j_call: TRBJ2-5; v_call: TRBV28; cdr3_nt: TGTGCCAGCAGTTCTAATCGACAGGGGCGGGCCCAGTACTTC; cdr3_aa: CASSSNRQGRAQYF
d_call: NA; clone_size: NA; j_call: TRBJ1-2; v_call: TRBV6-1; cdr3_nt: TGTGCCAGCAGTGAAGTGGGTCGAGGGTCAAATGGCTACACCTTC; cdr3_aa: CASSEVGRGSNGYTF
d_call: TRBD1; clone_size: NA; j_call: TRBJ1-3; v_call: TRBV19; cdr3_nt: TGTGCCAGTAGTATGACGACAGGGTTTGGAAACACCATATATTTT; cdr3_aa: CASSMTTGFGNTIYF
d_call: NA; clone_size: NA; j_call: TRBJ2-5; v_call: TRBV10-3; cdr3_nt: TGTGCCATCAGTGCGGACCCCGGGGGAACGGCCCAGTACTTC; cdr3_aa: CAISADPGGTAQYF
d_call: NA; clone_size: few; j_call: TRBJ1-1; v_call: TRBV2; cdr3_nt: TGTGCCAGCCGAGGAGGGGGGGCGAACACTGAAGCTTTCTTT; cdr3_aa: CASRGGGANTEAFF
d_call: NA; clone_size: few; j_call: TRBJ2-1; v_call: TRBV10-3; cdr3_nt: TGTGCCATCAGTGAGTTGGGGCATGAGCAGTTCTTC; cdr3_aa: CAISELGHEQFF
d_call: NA; clone_size: NA; j_call: TRBJ1-3; v_call: TRBV3-1/TRBV3-2; cdr3_nt: TGTGCCAGCAGCCAAGGGTCGGGCTTGGGGGGATCTGGAAACACCATATATTTT; cdr3_aa: CASSQGSGLGGSGNTIYF
d_call: TRBD1; clone_size: NA; j_call: TRBJ1-5; v_call: TRBV7-2; cdr3_nt: TGTGCCAGCAGCTTAACGGCAGGGGGCCAGAATCAGCCCCAGCATTTT; cdr3_aa: CASSLTAGGQNQPQHF
d_call: NA; clone_size: NA; j_call: TRBJ2-1; v_call: TRBV7-2; cdr3_nt: TGTGCCAGCAGCTTGACAAGGGGCAGAGATGAGCAGTTCTTC; cdr3_aa: CASSLTRGRDEQFF
d_call: TRBD2; clone_size: NA; j_call: TRBJ2-1; v_call: TRBV6-5; cdr3_nt: TGTGCCGTCTGGGGAGGGAGGGGATACAATGAGCAGTTCTTC; cdr3_aa: CAVWGGRGYNEQFF
d_call: TRBD1; clone_size: NA; j_call: TRBJ1-1; v_call: TRBV6-2/TRBV6-3; cdr3_nt: TGTGCCAGCAGTCCATCCCGGGACAGGATATATCTGAACACTGAAGCTTTCTTT; cdr3_aa: CASSPSRDRIYLNTEAFF
d_call: TRBD2; clone_size: NA; j_call: TRBJ2-2; v_call: TRBV7-2; cdr3_nt: TGTGCCAGCAGCTTACCCTTGACTAGCGGGACTCCCGGGGAGCTGTTTTTT; cdr3_aa: CASSLPLTSGTPGELFF